This TCR beta chain was identified during a study of T cells after yellow fever vaccination. Regarding the study as a whole: Clonotypes appearing in both CD4 and CD8 compartments existed, and their share was small. Booster samples showed a return of most primary-vaccination clones (roughly 96% CD4, 88% CD8).

As concerns this clonotype: Its antigen remains unknown.

5'RACE template switching added a universal primer site and UMIs to TCR cDNA. MiXCR, applied by TCRdb to the 5' RACE reads, yields one record per CDR3 protein. The sample comprises 400,000 or so distinct CDR3 sequences, roughly 12% of which are singletons, and less than 20% rests with the top ten. The CDR3 contains 15 residues. The trim removed 2 bases at V and 6 bases at J, leaving 7 bases unmatched. The germline CDR1 and CDR2 sequences are LGHNA and YSLEER. The chain is built from TRBV4-3 and TRBJ1-2; 9 bases are shared with TRBD1. The sequence came from a man between 18 and 29 years old who received the YFV17D yellow fever vaccine. The sequenced sample was PBMCs, obtained on the day of the first yellow fever vaccination. The CDR3 reads CASSQFRGTGNGYTF. The CDR3 region has the DNA TGCGCCAGCAGCCAATTTAGAGGGACAGGGAATGGCTACACCTTC.